This is a list of T cell receptor beta chains from one sample in a study of a mutant IDH1 vaccine in newly diagnosed glioma. The protocol was immunoSEQ multiplex PCR, while the TCRdb copy is restricted to in-frame clones and leaves out a portion. The table lists 50,000 or so clones, roughly 83% of them singletons, with about 4.3% in the top ten. No antigen is known for these receptors. The source was PBMCs, collected from a glioma patient whose treatment included an IDH1 peptide vaccine. All receptors come from a woman in her thirties with glioma. Some clones in this sample may be carry-over from other donors' samples. The CDR3 runs from the conserved cysteine through the conserved F or W. Fields, in order: J gene, clone size, D gene, V gene, CDR3 protein, CDR3 DNA. A D gene is named only where the DNA matches it firmly. Clone sizes are given selectively: once, few, many, or a class where the clone is expanded.

TRBJ2-4 | . | . | TRBV11-3 | CASSPGLIAKNIQYF | TGTGCCAGCAGCCCAGGGTTAATAGCCAAAAACATTCAGTACTTC
TRBJ1-2 | once | TRBD1 | TRBV5-1 | CASFNSGTGEGGYTF | TGCGCCAGCTTTAACTCCGGGACAGGGGAGGGTGGCTACACCTTC
TRBJ1-5 | few | TRBD1 | TRBV27 | CASSLQGGNQPQHF | TGTGCCAGCAGTTTACAGGGGGGGAATCAGCCCCAGCATTTT
TRBJ1-4 | . | . | TRBV5-8 | CASSPGGVLHEKLFF | TGTGCCAGCAGCCCGGGGGGGGTCCTCCATGAAAAACTGTTTTTT
TRBJ2-7 | . | TRBD1 | TRBV5-4 | CASSPTGTGTGVYEQYF | TGTGCCAGCAGCCCCACGGGAACCGGGACAGGAGTCTACGAGCAGTACTTC
TRBJ2-7 | . | TRBD1 | TRBV15 | CATSREGQALDYEQYF | TGTGCCACCAGCAGAGAGGGACAGGCCCTCGACTACGAGCAGTACTTC
TRBJ2-3 | once | . | TRBV4-1 | CASRTVGKGGDTQYF | TGCGCCAGCAGAACTGTTGGTAAGGGTGGGGATACGCAGTATTTT
TRBJ1-1 | few | . | TRBV4-2 | CASSQGAGGTEAFF | TGTGCCAGCAGCCAAGGAGCCGGGGGCACTGAAGCTTTCTTT
TRBJ2-3 | . | . | TRBV15 | CATSGLGRQLSTDTQYF | TGTGCCACCAGCGGCCTAGGGAGGCAACTCAGCACAGATACGCAGTATTTT
TRBJ1-1 | . | . | TRBV4-2 | CASSLGDRGEGGRTEAFF | TGTGCCAGCAGCCTGGGGGATAGGGGCGAAGGTGGGAGGACTGAAGCTTTCTTT
TRBJ1-1 | . | TRBD1 | TRBV2 | CASRHRGAEAFF | TGTGCCAGCAGACACAGGGGCGCTGAAGCTTTCTTT
TRBJ1-1 | . | . | TRBV6-5 | CASRQPTGTREAFF | TGTGCCAGCAGACAACCAACGGGGACGCGGGAAGCTTTCTTT
TRBJ2-2 | . | TRBD2 | TRBV5-1 | CASSRTSGSDTGELFF | TGCGCCAGCAGCAGGACTAGCGGGAGTGACACCGGGGAGCTGTTTTTT
TRBJ1-2 | . | . | TRBV29-1 | CSIPRPGGGYTF | TGCAGCATCCCCCGCCCGGGGGGTGGCTACACCTTC
TRBJ2-1 | . | . | TRBV7-9 | CASSLGLWNEQFF | TGTGCCAGCAGCTTAGGTCTCTGGAATGAGCAGTTCTTC
TRBJ1-5 | . | . | TRBV7-2 | CASSWTTGVSQPQHF | TGTGCCAGCAGCTGGACAACGGGGGTAAGTCAGCCCCAGCATTTT
TRBJ1-1 | few | . | TRBV9 | CASSVARGSEAFF | TGTGCCAGCAGCGTAGCACGGGGTAGTGAAGCTTTCTTT
TRBJ1-2 | . | . | TRBV30 | CAWSVSGYGYTF | TGTGCCTGGAGTGTAAGCGGTTATGGCTACACCTTC
TRBJ2-2 | few | . | TRBV7-8 | CASSLERLGTGELFF | TGTGCCAGCAGCTTAGAACGCTTGGGCACCGGGGAGCTGTTTTTT
TRBJ1-1 | once | . | TRBV7-6 | CASSLGGGTEAFF | TGTGCCAGCAGCTTAGGGGGAGGCACTGAAGCTTTCTTT
TRBJ2-7 | . | TRBD2 | TRBV9 | CASSPVAGGAYEQYF | TGTGCCAGCAGCCCAGTGGCGGGAGGGGCCTACGAGCAGTACTTC
TRBJ2-7 | . | TRBD2 | TRBV6-5 | CASSYSGLAGNEQYF | TGTGCCAGCAGTTACTCCGGCCTAGCGGGAAACGAGCAGTACTTC
TRBJ1-2 | . | . | TRBV6-1 | CASSERGLRFRTF | TGTGCCAGCAGTGAAAGGGGACTACGATTTCGCACCTTC
TRBJ2-1 | . | TRBD2 | TRBV29-1 | CSVSPIAGGPIYNEQFF | TGCAGCGTCTCCCCCATAGCGGGAGGGCCCATTTACAATGAGCAGTTCTTC
TRBJ1-4 | . | . | TRBV19 | CASSWKGAEKLFF | TGTGCCAGTAGCTGGAAGGGCGCTGAAAAACTGTTTTTT
TRBJ2-1 | . | . | TRBV5-6 | CASSLPDSRDEQFF | TGTGCCAGCAGCTTACCCGACAGTCGCGATGAGCAGTTCTTC